Sequencing of this T cell receptor beta chain was carried out in a study of spatial heterogeneity in lung cancer. Stated time point: blood at routine non-recurrence follow-up after resection. Each CDR3 protein gets one entry after TCRdb re-called the 5' RACE reads with MiXCR. In the table there are 20,000 to 25,000 distinct CDR3 sequences, 8.5% to 10% of which are singletons. This clonotype was detected a few times. The conserved closing phenylalanine or tryptophan is absent in this CDR3, likely reflecting a read error. The DNA is left out, because the CDR3 cannot be placed on it with certainty; the CDR3 is given as TCRdb lists it. The CDR3 length is 10 residues, termini included. The V gene's germline CDR1 is MDHEN and CDR2 SYDVKM.

Material: PBMCs, obtained at follow-up. The chain has TRBV28 and TRBJ2-5; the table assigns TRBD2, which was not confirmed against the DNA. This receptor was obtained from a male donor with early-stage non-small cell lung cancer. CDR3 sequence: CASTVTSGGL.